This T cell receptor (beta chain) comes out of a study of blood T cells in healthy people across ages. This clonotype has a handful of counts. Primers used in a second PCR of roughly 6 to 12 cycles were a sample-barcoded 5' primer and a J-beta primer mix. TCRdb independently ran MiXCR on the 5' RACE reads; one entry per CDR3 protein. The table shows some 900,000 distinct CDR3 sequences, with roughly 50% occurring only once. Trimming pared 3 bases from V and 4 bases from J, leaving 14 bases between. This CDR3 spans 15 amino acids. The germline CDR1 and CDR2 sequences are SGHTA and FQGNSA. The chain couples TRBV7-2 to TRBJ2-3, with no clear D. Sequencing was done on a sample of blood. The sequence derives from a man aged 30 to 45 in good health. This CDR3 reads CASSLGLVAADTQYF. The CDR3, as DNA: TGTGCCAGCAGCTTGGGTCTAGTCGCCGCAGATACGCAGTATTTT.